This TCR beta chain was recorded in a study of T cell responses to AZD1222 COVID-19 vaccine. About the study: Second doses that came at about 4 or about 12 weeks were put together. Study observations and caveats: Donors in the cohort were predominantly white British and more often female, and clonal diversity was possibly underestimated. Spike-specific TCR breadth and depth rose after two AZD1222 doses. The reported proportion of spike-specific TCRs targeting unmutated variant regions was nearly half.

The CDR3 length is 18 residues. Trimming cost V 1 base and J 1 base, with 16 bases left between them. Germline V CDR1 and CDR2: SGHTA, FQGTGA. Of note for this clone: Its matching antigen is unknown.

TCRdb's table, derived via immunoSEQ multiplex PCR, lists solely in-frame clones and lacks some. Of 250,000 or so clones in the sample, approximately 93% were seen once. The TCR originated in an adult in good health. Material: peripheral blood, obtained on day 0 of AZD1222 vaccination. This rearrangement joins TRBV7-3 to TRBJ2-2; D not certain. The CDR3 region is CASSLKSPGRMNTGELFF. DNA for the CDR3: TGTGCCAGCAGCTTAAAATCGCCGGGCAGGATGAACACCGGGGAGCTGTTTTTT.